This TCR beta chain stems from a study of blood T cell repertoires in COVID-19. On the study more broadly: Collection of acute and convalescent COVID-19 samples took place in the United States, Italy and Spain. In each case, the material was cDNA or gDNA derived from T cells, B-cell-depleted T cells, or PBMCs.

Authors' analysis steps: Estimated nucleated cell counts came from reference gene primer amplification. Only in-frame clones appear in the TCRdb table, and some are missing; sequencing was by immunoSEQ multiplex PCR. For V, J and clone size, that table is used; D and trimming come from the DNA. The profile shows around 250,000 clones, approximately 86% of them singletons. The receptor was derived from a middle-aged man with active or convalescent COVID-19. The sequenced material came from peripheral blood.

The CDR3 DNA reads as TGTGCCAGCAGCTTAGCGTCCCTTCCCAGTCAGCCCCAGCATTTT. Encoded protein: CASSLASLPSQPQHF. This chain joins TRBV7-8 and TRBJ1-5; D unclear. CDR1 is SGHVS, CDR2 FQNEAQ, per germline. This CDR3 comprises 15 residues. V shed 0 bases and J shed 6 bases, with 12 bases lying between them. Full variable domain (remainder filled in from reference TRBV7-8 and TRBJ1-5): GAGVSQSPRYKVAKRGQDVALRCDPISGHVSLFWYQQALGQGPEFLTYFQNEAQLDKSGLPSDRFFAERPEGSVSTLKIQRTQQEDSAVYLCASSLASLPSQPQHFGDGTRLSIL.